This T cell receptor (beta chain) came from a study of cytomegalovirus exposure and HLA in healthy donors. Looking at the study overall: Among the roughly 370 genotyped donors, just over 80% were placed in the Caucasian-associated ancestry cluster.

The primer mix had 60 Vbeta and 13 Jbeta primers. Measured with immunoSEQ multiplex PCR; TCRdb has only the in-frame clones, and not every one. The sample holds about 150,000 clones; more than 75% are singletons and the top ten take over 2.5%. The V gene end was trimmed by 1 base and the J gene end by 7 bases; junction bases not matched to a gene: 9. The CDR3 runs to 17 residues. Per germline, CDR1 SGHAT and CDR2 FQNNGV. Comment on this clone: As yet, its antigen is unknown.

Healthy bone marrow donors made up the donors. General study results and limits: One variant, a missense change in DCLRE1C, was linked in a later analysis to TCR beta V- and J-gene trimming. Because they were indistinguishable, some V segments, including TRBV6-2 and TRBV6-3, were excluded.

The chain combines TRBV11-2 with TRBJ2-1; TRBD2 aligns across 11 bases. The sample was PBMCs. The source of this sequence is a man aged 25-40 years in good health and CMV-seropositive. The CDR3 loop reads CASSLATLAGDVNEQFF. The CDR3 coding sequence is TGTGCCAGCAGCTTAGCGACACTAGCGGGAGACGTGAATGAGCAGTTCTTC.